The T cell receptor (beta chain) described here comes from a study of blood T cell repertoires in COVID-19. The overall study: T cells, B-cell-depleted T cells, or PBMCs supplied cDNA or gDNA.

The CDR3 covers 12 residues. Germline-derived CDR1 and CDR2 are ENHRY and SYGVKD. Trimming stripped 6 bases from V and 9 bases from J, with 11 bases between. This table comes from immunoSEQ multiplex PCR, and its TCRdb copy is limited to in-frame clones, with some not included. The sample has approximately 220,000 clones, about 86% seen once. Sequencing was performed on peripheral blood. The chain uses TRBV10-3 and TRBJ2-2; D not resolved. This receptor was obtained from a man aged 55 to 69 who had recovered from COVID-19. The CDR3 is CAIRGEAWELFF. The CDR3 bases are TGTGCCATCAGGGGTGAGGCCTGGGAGCTGTTTTTT.